The 27 T cell receptor beta chains below were found in one sample sequenced in a study of shared clonotypes between healthy human individuals. Profiling relied on immunoSEQ multiplex PCR, and the TCRdb table lists in-frame clones only, not all of them. The profile shows some 690,000 clones, roughly 91% of them singletons. The sample comprised memory CD8+ T cells from PBMCs. Subset reported: CD45RO+ cells pooled with CCR7-negative TemRA cells. These receptors all stem from a man younger than 35 in good health. Some clones in this sample may be carry-over from other donors' samples.

This chain joins TRBV6-1 and TRBJ2-7; possibly TRBD2 for D (6 bases). Per germline, CDR1 MNHNS and CDR2 SASEGT. V was pared by 4 bases and J by 2 bases, with 9 bases between. CDR3 length: 13 amino acids. The DNA for the CDR3 is TGTGCCAGCAGTGGACTAGTTCCCTACGAGCAGTACTTC. It encodes CASSGLVPYEQYF.

The chain joins TRBV11-2 to TRBJ2-1, with D possibly being TRBD2 (5 bases). V gave up 5 bases and J gave up 0 bases, with 11 bases separating them. Germline V lookup: CDR1 SGHAT, CDR2 FQNNGV. The CDR3 runs to 15 residues. Here the CDR3 DNA reads TGTGCCAGCAGCACTCAGCGGAGCTCCTACAATGAGCAGTTCTTC. It codes for CASSTQRSSYNEQFF.

This clone was counted a single time. V usage is TRBV6-5 and J usage is TRBJ2-7; 8 bases agree with TRBD2. The CDR3 has 14 residues. Germline CDR1 is MNHEY and CDR2 is SVGAGI. Trimming cost V 3 bases and J 3 bases; bases outside gene matches: 4. CDR3 sequence: CASSYQAGVYEQYF. The CDR3 DNA reads as TGTGCCAGCAGTTATCAAGCGGGAGTCTACGAGCAGTACTTC.

The chain uses TRBV4-2 and TRBJ2-3, with 7 bases aligning to TRBD2. Germline values: CDR1 LGHNA, CDR2 YNFKEQ. The CDR3 runs 18 residues. The J segment lost 5 bases and the V segment lost 0 bases, leaving 14 bases of the junction unmatched. CDR3 nucleotides: TGTGCCAGCAGCCAAGATGAGGTGACGGGAGGAAGCCGAGATACGCAGTATTTT. Translation gives CASSQDEVTGGSRDTQYF.

The sample holds a few counts of this clone. This chain connects TRBV30 to TRBJ2-7, with D perhaps matching TRBD1 (5 bases). Trimming removed 0 bases at V and 4 bases at J, with 13 bases between. The CDR3 is 14 amino acids. The germline V gene has CDR1 GTSNPN and CDR2 SVGIG (reference sequence). CDR3 region: CAWSVPPGSYEQYF. The CDR3 DNA reads as TGTGCCTGGAGTGTACCCCCAGGGTCTTACGAGCAGTACTTC.

CDR3 in DNA: TGTGCCATCAGTGAGGACAGGGGTTACGGAAACACCATATATTTT. Protein sequence: CAISEDRGYGNTIYF. V is TRBV10-3 and J is TRBJ1-3, with 8 nucleotides matching TRBD1. Per germline, CDR1 ENHRY and CDR2 SYGVKD. This CDR3 has 15 residues. Trimming cost V 2 bases and J 4 bases; bases outside gene matches: 4.

CDR3 bases: TGTGCCAGCAGCTCATGGACTAGCGGGGCCACAGATACGCAGTATTTT. Translated, it gives CASSSWTSGATDTQYF. This sequence joins TRBV7-9 and TRBJ2-3; 12 bases fit TRBD2. This CDR3 has 16 residues. The J segment lost 2 bases and the V segment lost 4 bases, leaving 4 bases of the junction unmatched. The V gene's germline CDR1 is SEHNR and CDR2 FQNEAQ (reference sequence).

This clone was seen a few times. This chain uses TRBV27 with TRBJ1-2, with D perhaps TRBD1 (6 bases). The V and J ends lost 4 bases and 10 bases respectively, with 16 bases between them. The CDR3 contains 13 residues. Germline V gives CDR1 MNHEY, CDR2 SMNVEV (reference sequence). CDR3 DNA sequence: TGTGCCAGCAGTTCCCGATCTGCAGGGGACTACACCTTC. Amino acid sequence: CASSSRSAGDYTF.

As concerns this clone: The identical CDR3 is also encoded by other nucleotide sequences in the sample. The chain employs TRBV7-9 and TRBJ2-7; the D gene is possibly TRBD2 (5 bases). The length of the CDR3 is 13 residues. In germline, CDR1 is SEHNR, CDR2 FQNEAQ (reference sequence). V lost 3 bases to trimming and J lost 4 bases, with 10 bases between them. The CDR3 DNA sequence: TGTGCCAGCAGCTTCGGAGGCACATACGAGCAGTACTTC. Protein sequence: CASSFGGTYEQYF.

The chain combines TRBV27 with TRBJ2-2; 9 bases are a match to TRBD1. With V trimmed by 4 bases and J by 6 bases, 12 bases remained unmatched. The CDR3 is 17 residues long. The germline gives CDR1 MNHEY, CDR2 SMNVEV (reference sequence). As DNA, the CDR3 is TGTGCCAGCAGTTCCGCTTGGACAGGGGATAAACCCGGGGAGCTGTTTTTT. This sequence encodes CASSSAWTGDKPGELFF.

The V gene is TRBV4-1, the J gene TRBJ2-5; no clear D. The V gene lost 3 bases and the J gene lost 2 bases, with 7 bases spanning the gap. Germline V gene lookup returns CDR1 MGHRA and CDR2 YSYEKL. This CDR3 is 13 amino acids long. CDR3 in amino acids: CASSHIGQETQYF. The CDR3 coding sequence is TGCGCCAGCAGCCATATAGGGCAAGAGACCCAGTACTTC.

This clone was recorded once. The chain has TRBV29-1 and TRBJ2-7, with D possibly called TRBD1 or TRBD2 (6 bases each). Between the trimmed V and J ends, which lost 6 bases and 4 bases, there was a span of 13 bases. Germline V gene sequence: CDR1 SQVTM, CDR2 ANQGSEA. CDR3 length equals 12 residues. In nucleotides, the CDR3 is TGCAGCGTCCCTGGGGGGCTGTACGAGCAGTACTTC. Protein product: CSVPGGLYEQYF.

The chain joins TRBV9 to TRBJ2-6; D unclear. CDR1 SGDLS and CDR2 YYNGEE come from the germline V gene. V lost 0 bases and J 4 bases, leaving 20 bases between the germline ends. The CDR3 is made up of 19 amino acids. For the CDR3, the DNA is TGTGCCAGCAGCGTAGACGTCCCATTCCCCTCTTCCGGGGCCAACGTCCTGACTTTC. Amino acid sequence: CASSVDVPFPSSGANVLTF. Variable domain in full (rest from reference TRBV9 and TRBJ2-6): DSGVTQTPKHLITATGQRVTLRCSPRSGDLSVYWYQQSLDQGLQFLIQYYNGEERAKGNILERFSAQQFPDLHSELNLSSLELGDSALYFCASSVDVPFPSSGANVLTFGAGSRLTVL.

The chain is built from TRBV5-4 and TRBJ2-3, with a weak D call TRBD1 (5 bases). The CDR3 has 15 residues. Trimming removed 0 bases at V and 0 bases at J, with 8 bases between. Germline V gene data show CDR1 as SGHNT and CDR2 as YYREEE (reference sequence). The CDR3 coding sequence is TGTGCCAGCAGCTTGGCTGACAGCAGCACAGATACGCAGTATTTT. Translating gives CASSLADSSTDTQYF.

This chain links TRBV5-1 with TRBJ1-5; weak D call: TRBD1 (6 bases). The germline V gene encodes CDR1 SGHRS and CDR2 YFSETQ. The CDR3 contains 17 residues. Trimming took off 0 bases at V and 3 bases at J, with 16 bases between the two ends. The DNA for the CDR3 is TGCGCCAGCAGCTTGGGAACCGGGACAATCAACAATCAGCCCCAGCATTTT. Its protein product is CASSLGTGTINNQPQHF.

This chain connects TRBV27 to TRBJ2-7; possibly TRBD1 for D (6 bases). This CDR3 is built from 13 residues. The germline V gene has CDR1 MNHEY and CDR2 SMNVEV (reference sequence). V shed 5 bases and J shed 2 bases, with 10 bases lying between them. CDR3 DNA sequence: TGTGCCAGCAGTCCCTGGACAGCCTACGAGCAGTACTTC. Its translation is CASSPWTAYEQYF.

The CDR3 bases are TGTGCCAGCAGCTCCTTTGCGGGGCGGTCCGTGCAGCCCCAGCATTTT. It is translated as CASSSFAGRSVQPQHF. The gene calls are TRBV7-8 and TRBJ1-5, with D maybe TRBD1 (5 bases). The CDR3 has 16 residues. Germline V lookup: CDR1 SGHVS, CDR2 FQNEAQ. V lost 4 bases, J lost 7 bases, and 20 bases lay in between.

The chain combines TRBV27 with TRBJ2-4; the D is unclear. The CDR3 sequence is 15 residues long. Looked up from germline, CDR1 is MNHEY and CDR2 is SMNVEV (reference sequence). Trimming removed 1 base from V and 1 base from J, with 8 bases in between. Written as DNA, the CDR3 is TGTGCCAGCAGTTTATGGAGTGCGGCCAAAAACATTCAGTACTTC. It yields the protein CASSLWSAAKNIQYF.

This rearrangement joins TRBV5-4 to TRBJ2-1; 8 bases line up with TRBD1. V shed 8 bases and J 5 bases; nucleotides not matched to a gene: 24. CDR1 and CDR2 (germline): SGHNT, YYREEE (reference sequence). The CDR3 runs 19 residues. CDR3 sequence reads: CASQPLQGETDQEDNEQFF. For the CDR3, the DNA is TGTGCCAGTCAACCCCTACAGGGGGAGACAGATCAGGAGGACAATGAGCAGTTCTTC.

The gene calls are TRBV12-2 and TRBJ2-7; the D call of TRBD1 is as the table states it, not checked on the DNA. TRBV12-2 is a known pseudogene. The length of the CDR3 is 16 residues. CDR3 in DNA: TGTGCAAGTCGCTTGCCTCTGGACAGGGTCCCCTACGAGCAGTACTTC. Translation: CASRLPLDRVPYEQYF.

CDR3 region: CASRDDRGNTIYF. The CDR3 DNA is TGTGCCAGCAGGGATGACAGGGGGAACACCATATATTTT. The chain has TRBV2 and TRBJ1-3; 9 bases fit TRBD1. Germline V gene sequence: CDR1 SNHLY, CDR2 FYNNEI. This CDR3 spans 13 amino acids. The J segment lost 7 bases and the V segment lost 6 bases, leaving 4 bases of the junction unmatched.

The gene calls are TRBV7-2 and TRBJ2-1; 10 bases agree with TRBD2. The J segment lost 10 bases and the V segment lost 5 bases, leaving 5 bases of the junction unmatched. From germline, CDR1 is SGHTA and CDR2 FQGNSA. The length of the CDR3 is 13 residues. CDR3 coding DNA: TGTGCCAGCAGCCCAGGACTAGCGGTGGAGCAGTTCTTC. Protein: CASSPGLAVEQFF.

This clone has only a few counts. The chain employs TRBV28 and TRBJ2-7; D may be TRBD1 or TRBD2 (5 bases each). The CDR3 consists of 16 residues. Germline CDR1 is MDHEN and CDR2 is SYDVKM. Trimming shortened V by 6 bases and J by 2 bases, and 20 bases separated the two germline ends. The CDR3 DNA is TGTGCCAGCAGCCCAAGCCGGGGACGACGCACCTACGAGCAGTACTTC. Translation: CASSPSRGRRTYEQYF.

The rearrangement uses TRBV5-4 and TRBJ1-1; a weak D match, TRBD1 (5 bases). The CDR3 spans 17 residues. V shed 0 bases and J shed 2 bases, with 17 bases lying between them. Per germline, CDR1 SGHNT and CDR2 YYREEE (reference sequence). The CDR3 DNA follows: TGTGCCAGCAGCTTGGGGGACGGCCTGACCTTAAACACTGAAGCTTTCTTT. This codes for CASSLGDGLTLNTEAFF. Full variable domain (outside the CDR3, taken from reference TRBV5-4 and TRBJ1-1): ETGVTQSPTHLIKTRGQQVTLRCSSQSGHNTVSWYQQALGQGPQFIFQYYREEENGRGNFPPRFSGLQFPNYSSELNVNALELDDSALYLCASSLGDGLTLNTEAFFGQGTRLTVV.

Points on this clone: A junction boundary mismatches the germline segment, possibly from a read error. V gene TRBV6-5 combines with J gene TRBJ2-7, with TRBD2 identical over 11 bases. The CDR3 length is 14 residues. Germline-derived CDR1 and CDR2 are MNHEY and SVGAGI. The CDR3 here is CASREGLAGGRIDF. The CDR3 nucleotides are TGTGCCAGCAGGGAAGGACTAGCGGGCGGTCGGATCGACTTC.

The rearrangement links TRBV7-2 to TRBJ2-5; 15 bases agree with TRBD2. The CDR3 covers 18 residues. Unmatched junction bases numbered 9, after V lost 2 bases and J lost 5 bases. Germline CDR1 reads SGHTA; CDR2 reads FQGNSA. The CDR3 sequence: CASSLRTSGRAYRETQYF. The DNA for the CDR3 is TGTGCCAGCAGCTTAAGGACTAGCGGGAGGGCCTATCGGGAGACCCAGTACTTC.

The chain joins TRBV28 to TRBJ2-7; D ambiguous. Germline CDR1 MDHEN, CDR2 SYDVKM. The CDR3 runs 11 residues. V was clipped by 6 bases and J by 1 base, with 4 bases between them. Here the CDR3 DNA reads TGTGCCAGCAGCTGGTCCTACGAGCAGTACTTC. As protein: CASSWSYEQYF.